Below are 24 T cell receptor beta chains sequenced from a single sample in a study of OX40 agonist ivuxolimab in advanced cancers. Profiling relied on immunoSEQ multiplex PCR, and the TCRdb table lists in-frame clones only, not all of them. The sample contains tens of thousands of clones, roughly 84% of which appear only once. The sample in question was CD4+ or CD8+ T cells sorted from blood, obtained in a trial of the OX40 agonist ivuxolimab. These receptors came from an adult with an advanced solid tumor such as melanoma, head and neck, liver or kidney cancer.

The chain combines TRBV11-2 with TRBJ1-2; D may be TRBD1 (6 bases). Trimming stripped 5 bases from V and 4 bases from J, with 8 bases between. The CDR3 is 12 amino acids. Germline V gene lookup returns CDR1 SGHAT and CDR2 FQNNGV. CDR3 protein: CASSGQLYGYTF. In nucleotides, the CDR3 is TGTGCCAGCAGCGGACAGCTCTATGGCTACACCTTC.

This chain uses TRBV9 with TRBJ2-3; D is unresolved. V was shortened by 5 bases and J by 0 bases, with 19 bases between the two germline ends. CDR3 size: 17 residues. From germline, CDR1 is SGDLS and CDR2 YYNGEE. The CDR3 loop is CASSPASGPASTDTQYF. The CDR3 DNA is TGTGCCAGCAGTCCTGCGTCGGGCCCGGCCAGCACAGATACGCAGTATTTT.

The chain carries TRBV7-9 and TRBJ2-3; D is unresolved. The ends were cut back, 1 base at V and 4 bases at J, with 9 bases in the middle. Germline CDR1 is SEHNR and CDR2 is FQNEAQ (reference sequence). The CDR3 length is 14 residues. The CDR3 region has the DNA TGTGCCAGCAGCTTAGTTGGCGGTCCAGATACGCAGTATTTT. As protein: CASSLVGGPDTQYF.

The V gene is TRBV7-8, the J gene TRBJ2-5; D may be TRBD1 or TRBD2 (5 bases each). Looked up from germline, CDR1 is SGHVS and CDR2 is FQNEAQ. Between the trimmed V and J ends, which lost 1 base and 4 bases, there was a span of 13 bases. This CDR3 contains 15 residues. CDR3 sequence: CASSLGGAKGETQYF. CDR3 DNA sequence: TGTGCCAGCAGCTTAGGAGGGGCAAAGGGAGAGACCCAGTACTTC.

The gene calls are TRBV2 and TRBJ2-7; D remains unclear. Germline CDR1 is SNHLY and CDR2 is FYNNEI. CDR3 length equals 13 residues. Deletions cut 6 bases from V and 5 bases from J, with 14 bases between. Here the CDR3 reads CASRPFVDHEQYF. The CDR3 coding sequence is TGTGCCAGCAGACCCTTCGTGGACCACGAGCAGTACTTC.

The gene calls are TRBV28 and TRBJ1-4, with D tentatively TRBD1 (6 bases). Trimming took 4 bases from V and 4 from J, leaving 13 bases between them. Germline V gene data show CDR1 as MDHEN and CDR2 as SYDVKM. The CDR3 contains 15 residues. The CDR3 DNA sequence: TGTGCCAGCAGTTCCCCAGGACAGCTTAATGAAAAACTGTTTTTT. Its translation is CASSSPGQLNEKLFF.

This clone was seen a few times. The V call is TRBV6-6, the J call TRBJ2-5; 10 bases match TRBD2. CDR3 length: 16 residues. V trimming: 1 base; J trimming: 5 bases; junction bases outside the gene matches: 7. Germline CDR1 MNHNY, CDR2 SVGAGI (reference sequence). CDR3 DNA sequence: TGTGCCAGCAGTTACTTAGTAGCGGGGGGACTCGAGACCCAGTACTTC. Protein product: CASSYLVAGGLETQYF.

The chain couples TRBV18 to TRBJ2-1; 9 bases match TRBD1. CDR3 length equals 16 residues. Trimming took 3 bases from V and 4 from J; bases not matched to a gene: 7. CDR1 and CDR2 (germline): KGHSH, LQKENI. CDR3 sequence (DNA): TGTGCCAGCTCACCTTACGACAGGGGGGGTTACAATGAGCAGTTCTTC. Protein sequence: CASSPYDRGGYNEQFF.

This clone was detected a few times. The CDR3 loop is CASRNGASQPQHF. The CDR3 DNA sequence: TGTGCCAGCAGGAACGGGGCCTCTCAGCCCCAGCATTTT. This rearrangement joins TRBV2 to TRBJ1-5; D is perhaps TRBD1 (5 bases). CDR3 length: 13 amino acids. Germline CDR1 SNHLY, CDR2 FYNNEI. The germline V and J ends were trimmed by 6 bases and 6 bases, with 12 bases remaining between them.

V and J are TRBV25-1 and TRBJ2-7; 11 positions match TRBD1. This CDR3 region has 18 residues. The germline V gene encodes CDR1 MGHDK and CDR2 SYGVNS. V dropped 4 bases and J dropped 2; count of bases not matched to a gene: 13. In DNA, the CDR3 is TGTGCCAGCAGTGTCGGGGCTCCGGGACAGGGGGTCCCCTACGAGCAGTACTTC. Translated: CASSVGAPGQGVPYEQYF.

The chain has TRBV5-1 and TRBJ2-7, with a tentative D call TRBD1 (5 bases). The CDR3 loop spans 15 amino acids. Germline CDR1 and CDR2: SGHRS and YFSETQ. V lost 0 bases and J 1 base, leaving 11 bases between the germline ends. Here the CDR3 reads CASSLVFRESYEQYF. CDR3 nucleotides: TGCGCCAGCAGCTTGGTCTTCAGGGAATCCTACGAGCAGTACTTC.

This chain links TRBV15 with TRBJ1-1; D unresolved. There are 14 residues in the CDR3. Germline V gives CDR1 LNHNV, CDR2 YYDKDF (reference sequence). Trimming took 2 bases from V and 0 from J, leaving 7 bases between them. The CDR3 loop is CATSRRRLNTEAFF. The DNA for the CDR3 is TGTGCCACCAGCAGACGGCGTTTGAACACTGAAGCTTTCTTT. The full variable domain, with the rest looked up from reference TRBV15 and TRBJ1-1, is DAMVIQNPRYQVTQFGKPVTLSCSQTLNHNVMYWYQQKSSQAPKLLFHYYDKDFNNEADTPDNFQSRRPNTSFCFLDIRSPGLGDTAMYLCATSRRRLNTEAFFGQGTRLTVV.

The chain links TRBV11-2 to TRBJ2-4; TRBD1 agrees at 10 bases. This CDR3 is built from 18 residues. The J segment lost 2 bases and the V segment lost 5 bases, leaving 12 bases of the junction unmatched. The V gene's germline CDR1 is SGHAT and CDR2 FQNNGV. The chain's CDR3 is CASSDRDRGLASKNIQYF. The CDR3 nucleotides read TGTGCCAGCAGCGACCGGGACAGGGGCTTGGCGTCCAAAAACATTCAGTACTTC. Full variable domain (rest looked up from reference TRBV11-2 and TRBJ2-4): EAGVAQSPRYKIIEKRQSVAFWCNPISGHATLYWYQQILGQGPKLLIQFQNNGVVDDSQLPKDRFSAERLKGVDSTLKIQPAKLEDSAVYLCASSDRDRGLASKNIQYFGAGTRLSVL.

The gene calls are TRBV4-1 and TRBJ2-7, with TRBD1 matching 7 bases. CDR1 MGHRA and CDR2 YSYEKL come from the germline V gene. V shed 2 bases and J 5 bases; nucleotides not matched to a gene: 12. This CDR3 contains 16 residues. The CDR3 bases are TGCGCCAGCAGCCAATTCCCCGGACAGGCACGCGACGAGCAGTACTTC. This encodes CASSQFPGQARDEQYF.

As DNA, the CDR3 is TGTGCCAGCAGCTTACGGGGGGGACTAGCGGGAGGGACGCAGTATTTT. Encoded protein: CASSLRGGLAGGTQYF. V gene TRBV7-8 combines with J gene TRBJ2-3; the match to TRBD2 covers 16 bases. The germline gives CDR1 SGHVS, CDR2 FQNEAQ. There are 16 residues in the CDR3. With V trimmed by 2 bases and J by 9 bases, 5 bases remained unmatched.

V usage is TRBV10-3 and J usage is TRBJ2-7; D is perhaps TRBD2 (5 bases). The CDR3 runs to 13 residues. Germline loops: CDR1 ENHRY, CDR2 SYGVKD. The V end was cut by 10 bases, the J end by 7 bases, with 20 bases between. CDR3 residues: CASLLGPSGEQYF. The CDR3 region has the DNA TGTGCCAGCCTACTAGGGCCTTCGGGTGAGCAGTACTTC.

The V and J genes are TRBV18 and TRBJ2-6; 8 nucleotides match TRBD1. This CDR3 has 17 amino acids. V shed 0 bases, J shed 4 bases, and the junction held 5 bases outside the gene matches. Germline-derived CDR1 and CDR2 are KGHSH and LQKENI. This chain's CDR3 is CASSPPRQGWGANVLTF. The DNA for the CDR3 is TGTGCCAGCTCACCACCAAGACAGGGGTGGGGGGCCAACGTCCTGACTTTC.

This rearrangement joins TRBV7-9 to TRBJ1-1; weak D call: TRBD1 (5 bases). Germline CDR1 is SEHNR and CDR2 is FQNEAQ (reference sequence). The CDR3 is 13 amino acids. Trimming pared 5 bases from V and 12 bases from J, leaving 19 bases between. DNA of the CDR3: TGTGCCAGCAGCCTAGGGATGGGGGAGAGGTCTTTCTTT. It specifies CASSLGMGERSFF. Drawing the rest from reference TRBV7-9 and TRBJ1-1, the complete variable domain is DTGVSQNPRHKITKRGQNVTFRCDPISEHNRLYWYRQTLGQGPEFLTYFQNEAQLEKSRLLSDRFSAERPKGSFSTLEIQRTEQGDSAMYLCASSLGMGERSFFGQGTRLTVV.

The rearrangement links TRBV19 to TRBJ1-6, with 7 bases identical to TRBD1. Looked up from germline, CDR1 is LNHDA and CDR2 is SQIVND (reference sequence). The CDR3 totals 14 residues. With V trimmed by 6 bases and J by 10 bases, 9 bases remained unmatched. For the CDR3, the DNA is TGTGCCAGTAGAACACAGGGGATTGGATCACCCCTCCACTTT. This translates into CASRTQGIGSPLHF.

V is TRBV30 and J is TRBJ2-3; the D is unclear. CDR1 GTSNPN and CDR2 SVGIG come from the germline V gene (reference sequence). The CDR3 is 15 amino acids. The V end lost 1 base, the J end lost 3 bases, and 14 bases lay between the germline ends. CDR3 residues: CAWSAYVGLTDTQYF. The DNA of the CDR3 is TGTGCCTGGAGTGCTTACGTAGGATTGACAGATACGCAGTATTTT.

This clone was counted a single time. The chain has TRBV6-6 and TRBJ2-1; 9 bases fit TRBD1. CDR3 length: 15 residues. V lost 4 bases to trimming and J lost 6 bases; unmatched junction nucleotides: 7. CDR1 and CDR2 from the germline V gene are MNHNY and SVGAGI (reference sequence). The CDR3 nucleotides read TGTGCCAGCAGTTCCGGGACAGGGACGGGCAATGAGCAGTTCTTC. As protein: CASSSGTGTGNEQFF.

The chain recombines TRBV30 with TRBJ1-5, with D perhaps matching TRBD1 (6 bases). Germline values: CDR1 GTSNPN, CDR2 SVGIG (reference sequence). The CDR3 loop spans 13 amino acids. Trimming stripped 4 bases from V and 5 bases from J, with 12 bases between. The CDR3 sequence is CAWKGGGDQPQHF. CDR3 sequence (DNA): TGTGCCTGGAAAGGGGGGGGAGATCAGCCCCAGCATTTT.

The chain combines TRBV27 with TRBJ1-5; 9 bases agree with TRBD1. The CDR3 is 19 amino acids. Germline V gene data show CDR1 as MNHEY and CDR2 as SMNVEV (reference sequence). Losses at the gene ends were 5 bases for V and 4 bases for J; bases not matched to a gene: 18. The CDR3 spells CASSLNPPGQGNLNQPQHF. The CDR3 DNA sequence: TGTGCCAGCAGTCTGAATCCTCCGGGACAGGGAAACCTTAATCAGCCCCAGCATTTT.

The CDR3 DNA reads as TGTGCCAGTTCCCCACCCGGCGGGGAGCTGTTTTTT. This encodes CASSPPGGELFF. The gene calls are TRBV18 and TRBJ2-2; no clear D gene. CDR1 and CDR2 from the germline V gene are KGHSH and LQKENI. V lost 9 bases, J lost 7 bases, and 12 bases lay in between. CDR3 length: 12 residues.